The next 14 T cell receptor beta chains were all read from a single sample in a study of identical twins. Using its own MiXCR run on the 5' RACE reads, TCRdb lists one record per CDR3 protein. The sample records 300,000 to 350,000 distinct CDR3 sequences, approximately 13% being singletons. This sample was also put to use in a study of yellow fever vaccine responses in identical twins.

The sequencing sample was made of CD8+ T cells sorted from blood. Receptor source: a young woman in good health.

In its sample, this clonotype was seen a few times. The chain links TRBV2 to TRBJ1-1; D gene ambiguous. Trimming shortened V by 8 bases and J by 4 bases, and 8 bases separated the two germline ends. Per the germline V gene, CDR1 is SNHLY and CDR2 is FYNNEI. The CDR3 runs to 11 residues. Written as DNA, the CDR3 is TGTGCCAGCGTACTGAGCACTGAAGCTTTCTTT. This gives the protein CASVLSTEAFF.

V is TRBV7-6 and J is TRBJ2-5; 14 bases agree with TRBD2. From germline, CDR1 is SGHVS and CDR2 FNYEAQ. The V segment lost 5 bases and the J segment 5 bases; nucleotides outside the gene matches: 10. The CDR3 runs 17 residues. Here the CDR3 reads CASSPGLAGDKVETQYF. CDR3 bases: TGTGCCAGCAGCCCGGGACTAGCGGGAGATAAGGTGGAGACCCAGTACTTC.

This clonotype was counted many times. For the CDR3, the DNA is TGTGCCAGCAGTTTACATTACAATGAGCAGTTCTTC. This translates into CASSLHYNEQFF. The chain is built from TRBV12-3 or TRBV12-4 and TRBJ2-1; D gene unclear. Trimming removed 2 bases from V and 4 bases from J, with 3 bases in between. There are 12 residues in the CDR3.

This chain connects TRBV20-1 to TRBJ1-1; D call uncertain. The germline CDR1 and CDR2 sequences are DFQATT and SNEGSKA (reference sequence). The CDR3 sequence is 12 residues long. Trimming took off 3 bases at V and 7 bases at J, with 12 bases between the two ends. The CDR3 nucleotides read TGCAGTGCTAGTGGCAGTCCGATTGAAGCTTTCTTT. Its protein is CSASGSPIEAFF.

There are a few counts of this clonotype. The genes are TRBV9 and TRBJ2-7; the match to TRBD2 covers 9 bases. Germline CDR1 reads SGDLS; CDR2 reads YYNGEE. This CDR3 spans 15 amino acids. With 3 bases clipped from V and 2 bases from J, the junction kept 6 bases outside the gene matches. The CDR3 protein is CASSGQREVAYEQYF. DNA for the CDR3: TGTGCCAGCAGCGGACAGCGGGAGGTCGCCTACGAGCAGTACTTC.

This clonotype was seen a handful of times. V is TRBV20-1 and J is TRBJ2-7, with 9 bases matching TRBD2. The CDR3 loop spans 17 amino acids. Trimming cost V 0 bases and J 5 bases; bases outside gene matches: 14. Germline-derived CDR1 and CDR2 are DFQATT and SNEGSKA (reference sequence). CDR3 coding DNA: TGCAGTGCTAGAGATGGGGGGCTAGCGGGGATTTCTCACGAGCAGTACTTC. It translates to CSARDGGLAGISHEQYF.

V usage is TRBV7-6 and J usage is TRBJ2-2, with D possibly being TRBD2 (6 bases). The CDR3 spans 14 residues. Germline values: CDR1 SGHVS, CDR2 FNYEAQ. V gave up 4 bases and J gave up 5 bases, with 11 bases separating them. This CDR3 is CASSSGSGTGELFF. The CDR3, as DNA: TGTGCCAGCAGCTCAGGTAGCGGTACCGGGGAGCTGTTTTTT.

The chain couples TRBV4-1 to TRBJ2-2, with TRBD2 matching over 14 bases. CDR3 length: 16 residues. Germline V lookup: CDR1 MGHRA, CDR2 YSYEKL. The J segment lost 8 bases and the V segment lost 1 base, leaving 3 bases of the junction unmatched. The CDR3 region has the DNA TGCGCCAGCAGCCAAGCGGGACTAGCGGGAGTAGGGGAGCTGTTTTTT. Its protein product is CASSQAGLAGVGELFF.

This clonotype was picked up one time. The gene calls are TRBV12-5 and TRBJ2-7; no reliable D call. This CDR3 comprises 10 residues. The germline gives CDR1 LGHNT, CDR2 FRNRAP. The CDR3 sequence is CASGQYELYV. The CDR3 coding sequence is TGTGCTAGTGGCCAGTACGAGCTGTACGTC.

This clonotype turned up a few times. V is TRBV24-1 and J is TRBJ2-1; tentatively, D is TRBD1 or TRBD2 (5 bases each). From germline, CDR1 is KGHDR and CDR2 SFDVKD. Between the trimmed V and J ends, which lost 1 base and 7 bases, there was a span of 16 bases. The CDR3 is 16 residues long. The CDR3 loop is CATSDFSVVWGNEQFF. CDR3 sequence (DNA): TGTGCCACCAGTGATTTCAGTGTTGTATGGGGGAATGAGCAGTTCTTC.

This clonotype was seen more than once but under ten times. The rearrangement uses TRBV9 and TRBJ1-1; TRBD1 is a possible D gene (5 bases). The CDR3 runs 15 residues. The V end lost 4 bases, the J end lost 3 bases, and 16 bases lay between the germline ends. The V gene's germline CDR1 is SGDLS and CDR2 YYNGEE. DNA for the CDR3: TGTGCCAGCAGCCCCTTCGACCAGGGCTACACTGAAGCTTTCTTT. Its protein is CASSPFDQGYTEAFF. Combining the CDR3 with reference TRBV9 and TRBJ1-1 gives the whole variable domain DSGVTQTPKHLITATGQRVTLRCSPRSGDLSVYWYQQSLDQGLQFLIQYYNGEERAKGNILERFSAQQFPDLHSELNLSSLELGDSALYFCASSPFDQGYTEAFFGQGTRLTVV.

The chain combines TRBV7-9 with TRBJ2-1; a possible D gene is TRBD2 (5 bases). The germline V gene has CDR1 SEHNR and CDR2 FQNEAQ (reference sequence). The CDR3 sequence is 15 residues long. Trimming cost V 5 bases and J 0 bases, with 11 bases left between them. The chain's CDR3 is CASSRTESSYNEQFF. As DNA, the CDR3 is TGTGCCAGCAGCCGGACTGAAAGCTCCTACAATGAGCAGTTCTTC.

The V and J genes are TRBV12-3 or TRBV12-4 and TRBJ1-6; D is uncertain. The CDR3 totals 13 residues. V lost 6 bases and J 9 bases, leaving 12 bases between the germline ends. CDR3 nucleotide sequence: TGTGCCAGCAGCCCAAATTCCGGTTCACCCCTCCACTTT. Amino acids: CASSPNSGSPLHF.

This chain joins TRBV29-1 and TRBJ2-1, with TRBD2 matching over 13 bases. CDR1 SQVTM and CDR2 ANQGSEA come from the germline V gene. Trimming took 6 bases from V and 9 from J; bases not matched to a gene: 8. This CDR3 contains 14 residues. CDR3 region: CSVPLAGGPSEQFF. In DNA, the CDR3 is TGCAGCGTCCCACTAGCGGGAGGGCCTAGTGAGCAGTTCTTC.